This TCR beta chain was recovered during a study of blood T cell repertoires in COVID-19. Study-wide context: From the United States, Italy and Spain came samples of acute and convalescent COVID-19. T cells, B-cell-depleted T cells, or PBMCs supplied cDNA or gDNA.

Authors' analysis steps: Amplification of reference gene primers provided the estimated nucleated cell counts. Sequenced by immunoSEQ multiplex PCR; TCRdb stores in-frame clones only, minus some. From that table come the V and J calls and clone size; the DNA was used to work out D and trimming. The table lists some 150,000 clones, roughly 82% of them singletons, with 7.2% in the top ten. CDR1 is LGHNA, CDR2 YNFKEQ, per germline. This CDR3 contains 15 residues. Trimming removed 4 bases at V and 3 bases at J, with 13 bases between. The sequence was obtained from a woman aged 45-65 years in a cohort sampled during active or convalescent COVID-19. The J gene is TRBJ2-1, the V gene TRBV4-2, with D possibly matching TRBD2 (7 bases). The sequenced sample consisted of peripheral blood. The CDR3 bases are TGTGCCAGCAGCCGGGCGGGGGCGGTCTACAATGAGCAGTTCTTC. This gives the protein CASSRAGAVYNEQFF.